These 17 T cell receptor beta chains share one sample of origin, sequenced in a study of OX40 agonist ivuxolimab in advanced cancers. Sequencing used immunoSEQ multiplex PCR; TCRdb keeps in-frame clones, though not all of them. This sample has over 30,000 clones, with around four fifths found just once. Material: CD4+ or CD8+ T cells sorted from blood, obtained in a trial of the OX40 agonist ivuxolimab. All receptors come from an adult with an advanced solid tumor such as melanoma, head and neck, liver or kidney cancer.

This chain uses TRBV30 with TRBJ2-7; 12 bases are shared with TRBD2. This CDR3 region has 13 residues. Germline assignment: CDR1 GTSNPN and CDR2 SVGIG (reference sequence). V trimming: 4 bases; J trimming: 7 bases; junction bases outside the gene matches: 5. CDR3 residues: CAWTRLAGDEQYF. CDR3 in DNA: TGTGCCTGGACTAGACTAGCGGGAGATGAGCAGTACTTC. The complete variable domain, with remaining parts taken from reference TRBV30 and TRBJ2-7, reads SQTIHQWPATLVQPVGSPLSLECTVEGTSNPNLYWYRQAAGRGLQLLFYSVGIGQISSEVPQNLSASRPQDRQFILSSKKLLLSDSGFYLCAWTRLAGDEQYFGPGTRLTVT.

The chain combines TRBV5-1 with TRBJ2-2; D tentatively reads TRBD1 or TRBD2 (5 bases each). The CDR3 is 15 residues long. Germline values: CDR1 SGHRS, CDR2 YFSETQ. Trimming took 4 bases from V and 1 from J, leaving 11 bases between them. The CDR3 DNA follows: TGCGCCAGCAGCCCGAGGGACGGGAACACCGGGGAGCTGTTTTTT. The encoded protein is CASSPRDGNTGELFF.

This chain joins TRBV19 and TRBJ1-2, with TRBD1 identical over 8 bases. The CDR3 has 13 amino acids. Germline CDR1 is LNHDA and CDR2 is SQIVND (reference sequence). V lost 9 bases to trimming and J lost 3 bases; unmatched junction nucleotides: 6. In nucleotides, the CDR3 is TGTGCCAGCCGGGACAGGCTGTACTATGGCTACACCTTC. It codes for CASRDRLYYGYTF.

This clone was observed a few times. The CDR3 loop is CASSEAEGRPQHF. CDR3 nucleotide sequence: TGTGCCAGCAGTGAAGCCGAGGGAAGGCCCCAGCATTTT. The J gene is TRBJ1-5, the V gene TRBV2; D not resolved. The V end was cut by 0 bases, the J end by 9 bases, with 9 bases between. This CDR3 comprises 13 residues. The germline V gene encodes CDR1 SNHLY and CDR2 FYNNEI.

The rearrangement uses TRBV2 and TRBJ1-1, with unresolved D. V lost 4 bases and J lost 1, with 4 bases in between. Per the germline V gene, CDR1 is SNHLY and CDR2 is FYNNEI. CDR3 length equals 12 residues. The CDR3 here is CASSVENTEAFF. The CDR3 DNA is TGTGCCAGCAGTGTGGAGAACACTGAAGCTTTCTTT.

The V gene is TRBV7-8, the J gene TRBJ2-5, with TRBD2 as a possible D gene (5 bases). The germline V gene has CDR1 SGHVS and CDR2 FQNEAQ. V lost 3 bases to trimming and J lost 1 base, with 9 bases between them. CDR3 length: 14 residues. The CDR3 nucleotides are TGTGCCAGCAGCTTGGAGGTCTCCCAAGAGACCCAGTACTTC. Translated, it gives CASSLEVSQETQYF. Filled out from reference TRBV7-8 and TRBJ2-5, the complete variable domain reads GAGVSQSPRYKVAKRGQDVALRCDPISGHVSLFWYQQALGQGPEFLTYFQNEAQLDKSGLPSDRFFAERPEGSVSTLKIQRTQQEDSAVYLCASSLEVSQETQYFGPGTRLLVL.

V is TRBV12-5 and J is TRBJ1-1, with 12 bases identical to TRBD1. J gave up 0 bases and V 5 bases, and 4 bases lay outside the gene matches. The CDR3 contains 16 residues. Looked up from germline, CDR1 is LGHNT and CDR2 is FRNRAP. The CDR3 sequence is CASGLGQGALNTEAFF. In nucleotides, the CDR3 is TGTGCTAGTGGTCTGGGACAGGGGGCCCTGAACACTGAAGCTTTCTTT.

The gene calls are TRBV6-5 and TRBJ2-7; 7 nucleotides match TRBD2. CDR1 and CDR2 from the germline V gene are MNHEY and SVGAGI. The junction had 8 bases not matched to a gene; V was cut back by 6 bases and J by 6 bases. The CDR3 contains 13 residues. Here the CDR3 DNA reads TGTGCCAGCAGAAGGGACCCGGGAGGCGAGCAGTACTTC. This sequence encodes CASRRDPGGEQYF.

The chain links TRBV5-1 to TRBJ2-3, with 9 bases that match TRBD2. CDR1 is SGHRS and CDR2 is YFSETQ in the germline V gene. CDR3 length: 15 amino acids. Losses at the gene ends were 4 bases for V and 0 bases for J; bases not matched to a gene: 3. CDR3 protein: CASSRTSGSTDTQYF. DNA for the CDR3: TGCGCCAGCAGCCGAACTAGCGGGAGCACAGATACGCAGTATTTT.

The chain links TRBV7-9 to TRBJ2-7; D might be TRBD2 (5 bases). V lost 4 bases and J 5 bases, leaving 18 bases between the germline ends. Germline CDR1 and CDR2: SEHNR and FQNEAQ (reference sequence). This CDR3 has 15 residues. CDR3 coding DNA: TGTGCCAGCAGCTCTACCCTCCGGCTAGCCGACGAGCAGTACTTC. It translates to CASSSTLRLADEQYF.

About this clone: The same CDR3 can be traced to other DNA sequences in this sample. The CDR3 DNA reads TGTGCCAGCAGTGAAATTTGGACTAGCGGGAGGGGTCGCACCGGGGAGCTGTTTTTT. This gives the protein CASSEIWTSGRGRTGELFF. The V call is TRBV2, the J call TRBJ2-2; 15 bases match TRBD2. Losses at the gene ends were 2 bases for V and 4 bases for J; bases not matched to a gene: 8. This CDR3 spans 19 amino acids. Germline CDR1 SNHLY, CDR2 FYNNEI.

This clone was seen just once. V usage is TRBV4-2 and J usage is TRBJ2-7, with 8 bases matching TRBD2. Per the germline V gene, CDR1 is LGHNA and CDR2 is YNFKEQ. The CDR3 covers 15 residues. V lost 0 bases and J lost 7; bases outside the gene matches: 8. In DNA form, the CDR3 reads TGTGCCAGCAGCCAAGATGGGAGCGGGGGCGGAGAGCAGTACTTC. Translation gives CASSQDGSGGGEQYF.

In DNA, the CDR3 is TGCGCCAGCAGCCAATTTTTGAACACCGGGGAGCTGTTTTTT. Protein sequence: CASSQFLNTGELFF. This chain joins TRBV4-1 and TRBJ2-2; D is unclear. V was pared by 2 bases and J by 1 base, with 5 bases between. The germline CDR1 and CDR2 sequences are MGHRA and YSYEKL. The CDR3 contains 14 residues.

The rearrangement uses TRBV10-1 and TRBJ1-6; unclear D gene. V was trimmed by 8 bases and J by 5 bases, leaving 7 bases between them. This CDR3 comprises 12 residues. CDR1 and CDR2 from the germline V gene are WNHNN and SYGVQD (reference sequence). The CDR3 region is CASGRDNSPLHF. The CDR3 DNA is TGCGCCAGCGGGCGGGATAATTCACCCCTCCACTTT.

The CDR3 here is CASSGPPRLAITDTQYF. The DNA of the CDR3 is TGTGCCAGCAGCGGACCGCCCCGGCTAGCGATCACAGATACGCAGTATTTT. The rearrangement joins TRBV9 to TRBJ2-3; D possibly corresponds to TRBD2 (6 bases). Looked up from germline, CDR1 is SGDLS and CDR2 is YYNGEE. The V end was cut by 3 bases, the J end by 2 bases, with 19 bases between. This CDR3 comprises 17 residues. The entire variable domain, with the rest obtained from reference TRBV9 and TRBJ2-3, is as follows: DSGVTQTPKHLITATGQRVTLRCSPRSGDLSVYWYQQSLDQGLQFLIQYYNGEERAKGNILERFSAQQFPDLHSELNLSSLELGDSALYFCASSGPPRLAITDTQYFGPGTRLTVL.

V gene TRBV5-1 combines with J gene TRBJ2-5; D unresolved. From germline, CDR1 is SGHRS and CDR2 YFSETQ. The germline V and J ends were trimmed by 3 bases and 5 bases, with 14 bases remaining between them. The length of the CDR3 is 14 residues. The CDR3 region is CASSSQGSKETQYF. CDR3 sequence (DNA): TGCGCCAGCAGCTCTCAAGGGTCGAAGGAGACCCAGTACTTC.

V is TRBV25-1 and J is TRBJ2-1; no definite D call. This CDR3 region has 15 residues. Germline V CDR1 and CDR2: MGHDK, SYGVNS. Trimming took 3 bases from V and 4 from J, leaving 13 bases between them. CDR3 loop: CASSDSPGRYNEQFF. In DNA, the CDR3 is TGTGCCAGCAGTGACTCTCCGGGCCGTTACAATGAGCAGTTCTTC. The complete variable domain, with remaining parts taken from reference TRBV25-1 and TRBJ2-1, reads EADIYQTPRYLVIGTGKKITLECSQTMGHDKMYWYQQDPGMELHLIHYSYGVNSTEKGDLSSESTVSRIRTEHFPLTLESARPSHTSQYLCASSDSPGRYNEQFFGPGTRLTVL.